This TCR beta chain stems from a study of early T cells in non-severe SARS-CoV-2 infection. Study-wide background: Chains were not paired, and sequencing was done on bulk RNA from unsorted whole blood.

Individual cDNA molecules received unique molecular identifiers during library preparation. Each CDR3 protein gets one entry after TCRdb re-called the 5' RACE reads with MiXCR. The sample includes roughly 50,000 distinct CDR3 sequences, 6.5% to 9% seen only once; the top ten take over 8%. Germline CDR1 SGHTA, CDR2 FQGNSA. This CDR3 comprises 11 residues. V lost 5 bases, J lost 2 bases, and 3 bases lay in between. The sample holds many counts of this clonotype. Its cognate antigen is unknown. Study findings and constraints: VDJdb matching favored anti-spike CD8 responses, missing private and CD4 specificities.

This sequence joins TRBV7-2 and TRBJ2-5; no clear D gene. The source of this sequence is an adult who was a healthcare worker with PCR-confirmed SARS-CoV-2 infection or an uninfected control (not recorded which). Sequencing was performed on whole blood. CDR3: CASSPQETQYF. DNA of the CDR3: TGTGCCAGCAGCCCTCAAGAGACCCAGTACTTC.